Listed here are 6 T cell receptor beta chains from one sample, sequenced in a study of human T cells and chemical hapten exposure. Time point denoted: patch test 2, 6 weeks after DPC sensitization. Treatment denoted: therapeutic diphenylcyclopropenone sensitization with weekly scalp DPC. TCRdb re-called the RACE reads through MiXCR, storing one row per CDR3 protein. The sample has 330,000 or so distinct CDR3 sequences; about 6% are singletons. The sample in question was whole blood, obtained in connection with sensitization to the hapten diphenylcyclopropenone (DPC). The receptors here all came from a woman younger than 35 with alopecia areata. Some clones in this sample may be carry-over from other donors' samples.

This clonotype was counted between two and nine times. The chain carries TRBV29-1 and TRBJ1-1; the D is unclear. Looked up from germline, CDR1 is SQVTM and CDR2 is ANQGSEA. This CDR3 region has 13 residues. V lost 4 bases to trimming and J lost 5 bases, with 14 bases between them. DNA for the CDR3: TGCAGCGTTGTTGGAGGGCGGGGAACTGAAGCTTTCTTT. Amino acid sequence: CSVVGGRGTEAFF.

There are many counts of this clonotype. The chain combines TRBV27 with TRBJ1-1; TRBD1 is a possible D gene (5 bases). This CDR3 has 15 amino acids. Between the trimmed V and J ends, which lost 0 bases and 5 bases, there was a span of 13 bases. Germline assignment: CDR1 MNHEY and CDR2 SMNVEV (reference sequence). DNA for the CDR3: TGTGCCAGCAGTTTATCCCCCGAGGGGCGGACTGAAGCTTTCTTT. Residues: CASSLSPEGRTEAFF.

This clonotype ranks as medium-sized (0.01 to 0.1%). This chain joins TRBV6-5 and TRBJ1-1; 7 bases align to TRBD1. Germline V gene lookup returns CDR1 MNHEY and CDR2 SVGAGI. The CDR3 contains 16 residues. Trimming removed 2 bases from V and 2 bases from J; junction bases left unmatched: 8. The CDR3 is CASSYQGVGHNTEAFF. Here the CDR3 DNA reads TGTGCCAGCAGTTACCAGGGGGTAGGTCATAACACTGAAGCTTTCTTT.

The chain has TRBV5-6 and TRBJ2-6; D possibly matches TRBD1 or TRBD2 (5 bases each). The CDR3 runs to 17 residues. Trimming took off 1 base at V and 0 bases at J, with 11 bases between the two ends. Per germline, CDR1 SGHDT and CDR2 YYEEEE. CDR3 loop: CASSLPGPRSGANVLTF. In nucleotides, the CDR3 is TGTGCCAGCAGCTTGCCGGGACCGCGCTCTGGGGCCAACGTCCTGACTTTC.

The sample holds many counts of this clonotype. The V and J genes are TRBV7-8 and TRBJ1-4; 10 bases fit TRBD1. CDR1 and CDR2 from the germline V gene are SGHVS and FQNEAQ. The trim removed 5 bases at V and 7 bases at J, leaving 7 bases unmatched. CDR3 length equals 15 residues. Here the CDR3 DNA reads TGTGCCAGCAGCCAGACCGGGACAGGGGCTGAAAAACTGTTTTTT. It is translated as CASSQTGTGAEKLFF.

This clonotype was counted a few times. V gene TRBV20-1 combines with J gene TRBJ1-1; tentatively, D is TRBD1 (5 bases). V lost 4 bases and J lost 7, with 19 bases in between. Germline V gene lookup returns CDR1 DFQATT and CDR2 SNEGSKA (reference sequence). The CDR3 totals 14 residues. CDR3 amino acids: CSANPSGQAGEAFF. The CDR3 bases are TGCAGTGCTAACCCTTCGGGGCAGGCGGGTGAAGCTTTCTTT.